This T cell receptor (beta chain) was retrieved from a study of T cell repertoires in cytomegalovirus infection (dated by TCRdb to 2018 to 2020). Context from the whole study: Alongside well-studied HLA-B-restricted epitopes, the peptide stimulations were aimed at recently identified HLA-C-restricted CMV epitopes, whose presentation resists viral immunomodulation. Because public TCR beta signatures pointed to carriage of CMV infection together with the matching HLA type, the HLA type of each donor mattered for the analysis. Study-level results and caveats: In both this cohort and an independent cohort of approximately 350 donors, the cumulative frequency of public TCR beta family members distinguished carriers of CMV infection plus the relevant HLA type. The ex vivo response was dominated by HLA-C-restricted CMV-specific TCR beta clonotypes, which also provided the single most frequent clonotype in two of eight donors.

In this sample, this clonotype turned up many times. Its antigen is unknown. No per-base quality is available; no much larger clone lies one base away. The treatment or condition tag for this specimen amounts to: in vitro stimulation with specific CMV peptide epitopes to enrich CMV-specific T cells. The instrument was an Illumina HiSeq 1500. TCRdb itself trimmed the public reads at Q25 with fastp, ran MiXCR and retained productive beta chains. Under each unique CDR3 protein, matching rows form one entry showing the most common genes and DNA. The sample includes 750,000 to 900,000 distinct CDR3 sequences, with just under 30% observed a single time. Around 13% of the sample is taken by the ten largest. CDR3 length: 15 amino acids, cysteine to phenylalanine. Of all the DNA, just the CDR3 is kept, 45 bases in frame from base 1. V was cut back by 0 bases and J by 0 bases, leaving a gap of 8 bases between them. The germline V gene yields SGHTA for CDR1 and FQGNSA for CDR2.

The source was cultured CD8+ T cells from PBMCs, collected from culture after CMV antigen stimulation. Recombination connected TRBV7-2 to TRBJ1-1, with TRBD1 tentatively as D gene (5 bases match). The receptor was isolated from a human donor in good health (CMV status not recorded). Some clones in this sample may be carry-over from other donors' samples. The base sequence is TGTGCCAGCAGCTTAGCGTCAGGGATGAACACTGAAGCTTTCTTT. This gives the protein CASSLASGMNTEAFF.